A selection of T cell receptor beta chains follows, all from one sample in a study of T cell responses to AZD1222 COVID-19 vaccine. TCRdb keeps only in-frame clones here, not all; method: immunoSEQ multiplex PCR. In the table there are around 200,000 clones, 90% to 95% of which are singletons. Sequenced here: peripheral blood, sampled 28 days after the second AZD1222 dose. The receptors here all came from an adult who received the AZD1222 COVID-19 vaccine. CDR3s include the opening cysteine and the closing phenylalanine or tryptophan. D genes are given only for firm matches. Only some rows state a clone size, as once, few, many or a class for expanded clones.

v_gene	d_gene	j_gene	abundance	CDR3nt	CDR3aa
TRBV7-9	NA	TRBJ1-1	NA	TGTGCCAGCAGCTTACACGGGAAGGGAACTGAAGCTTTCTTT	CASSLHGKGTEAFF
TRBV13	NA	TRBJ1-3	NA	TGTGCCAGCAGCTTAGCGGGCAAGAACTTCGGAAACACCATATATTTT	CASSLAGKNFGNTIYF
TRBV2	NA	TRBJ1-6	few	TGTGCCATCCGGACGGATAGCTCCTATAATTCACCCCTCCACTTT	CAIRTDSSYNSPLHF
TRBV20-1	NA	TRBJ2-3	NA	TGCAGTGCTAGTAAAGGTGCCAGCAGAACAGATACGCAGTATTTT	CSASKGASRTDTQYF
TRBV19	TRBD1	TRBJ1-2	NA	TGTGCCAGTAGTATTACCGGACAGGTCTATGGCTACACCTTC	CASSITGQVYGYTF
TRBV19	NA	TRBJ1-1	NA	TGTGCCAGTAGTCTCGATTGGACTGAAGCTTTCTTT	CASSLDWTEAFF
TRBV19	TRBD1	TRBJ2-7	NA	TGTGCCAGTAGTGCCGGGACAGGGGGCTCCTACGAGCAGTACTTC	CASSAGTGGSYEQYF
TRBV20-1	TRBD2	TRBJ2-7	NA	TGCAGTGCTAGTAGCGGGGGAAACTACGAGCAGTACTTC	CSASSGGNYEQYF
TRBV19	NA	TRBJ1-4	NA	TGTGCCAGTAGTCTCCGACACGGCCCTAATGAAAAACTGTTTTTT	CASSLRHGPNEKLFF
TRBV7-9	TRBD1	TRBJ1-4	NA	TGTGCCAGCAGCTCAGGCAGGCAGGGGGCTATTGAAAAACTGTTTTTT	CASSSGRQGAIEKLFF
TRBV19	NA	TRBJ2-7	once	TGTGCCAGTAGTATAGGACGGGGTACCTTTGACTACGAGCAGTACTTC	CASSIGRGTFDYEQYF
TRBV7-9	NA	TRBJ1-2	NA	TGTGCCAGCAGGGGGGACGGACTTTATGGCTACACCTTC	CASRGDGLYGYTF
TRBV30	NA	TRBJ2-3	once	TGTGCCTGGAGCGCTGCGGGGTTCACAGATACGCAGTATTTT	CAWSAAGFTDTQYF
TRBV2	TRBD1	TRBJ2-3	NA	TGTGCCAGCAGCTTCGGACAGGGGATCACAGATACGCAGTATTTT	CASSFGQGITDTQYF
TRBV24-1	NA	TRBJ2-2	NA	TGTGCCACAGAGGGGACATACACCGGGGAGCTGTTTTTT	CATEGTYTGELFF
TRBV7-2	NA	TRBJ2-7	NA	TGTGCCAGCAGCTTAGCCGGGCTACCCTACGAGCAGTACTTC	CASSLAGLPYEQYF
TRBV19	TRBD2	TRBJ2-1	NA	TGTGCCAGTAGTTTAGCGGGAGGGCCTTCTGGGAATGAGCAGTTCTTC	CASSLAGGPSGNEQFF
TRBV21-1	NA	TRBJ1-5	NA	TGTGCCAGCAGCAAAGCGCTAGGGACATCCAATCAGCCCCAGCATTTT	CASSKALGTSNQPQHF
TRBV9	TRBD1	TRBJ1-1	NA	TGTGCCAGCAGCGCTCTACCAGGGACAGGGCTGAAGACTGAAGCTTTCTTT	CASSALPGTGLKTEAFF
TRBV19	NA	TRBJ1-5	NA	TGTGCCGGAGGACGAGGAGGAGGCAATCAGCCCCAGCATTTT	CAGGRGGGNQPQHF
TRBV4-1	TRBD2	TRBJ2-1	NA	TGCGCCAGCAGCCAATTTACCGGGACTAGCGGGAGTCGCCATGAGCAGTTCTTC	CASSQFTGTSGSRHEQFF
TRBV19	TRBD1	TRBJ1-1	once	TGTGCCAGTAGTATAGTTTATGACAGGGGCACTGAAGCTTTCTTT	CASSIVYDRGTEAFF
TRBV2	NA	TRBJ1-6	NA	TGTGCCAGCAGTACCCGATCCGATTCACCCCTCCACTTT	CASSTRSDSPLHF
TRBV6-1	NA	TRBJ1-5	few	TGTGCCAGCAGTGACCATTCCCCGACATGGCCCCAGCATTTT	CASSDHSPTWPQHF
TRBV28	TRBD1	TRBJ2-5	NA	TGTGCCAGCAGAGGGACAGCCCAAGAGACCCAGTACTTC	CASRGTAQETQYF
TRBV3-1/TRBV3-2	TRBD2	TRBJ2-1	NA	TGTGCCAGCAGCCAAGGGCGGGGAGGGGAAGAGCAGTTCTTC	CASSQGRGGEEQFF
TRBV6-5	NA	TRBJ2-7	NA	TGTGCCAGCAGCTACCGAGGATTCTCCTACGAGCAGTACTTC	CASSYRGFSYEQYF
TRBV2	NA	TRBJ1-1	NA	TGTGCCAGCAGCGAAAACCTAGCCAGGGCGAACACTGAAGCTTTCTTT	CASSENLARANTEAFF
TRBV5-1	TRBD1	TRBJ1-1	NA	TGCGCCAGCAGCGGGGGACAGGGCGTGAGGAACACTGAAGCTTTCTTT	CASSGGQGVRNTEAFF